The present T cell receptor beta chain was sequenced within a study of T cell responses to AZD1222 COVID-19 vaccine. Points from the study as a whole: Clonal diversity was possibly underestimated; the donors were predominantly white British and more often female. Nearly half of unique spike-specific TCRs reportedly avoided B.1.351 and B.1.1.7 mutated regions. The study found Spike-specific TCR breadth and depth rose after two AZD1222 doses.

This CDR3 is built from 14 residues. CDR1 SEHNR and CDR2 FQNEAQ come from the germline V gene (reference sequence). V gave up 5 bases and J gave up 0 bases, with 11 bases separating them. Turning to this clone: Its antigen is as yet unknown.

Data came from immunoSEQ multiplex PCR; TCRdb stores just in-frame clones and leaves some out. The repertoire holds over 85,000 clones, 87% seen once, with around 3% in the top ten. The V call is TRBV7-9, the J call TRBJ2-7; TRBD1 might be the D (6 bases). The specimen was peripheral blood, collected on day 0 of AZD1222 vaccination. The clonotype comes from an adult in good health. As DNA, the CDR3 is TGTGCCAGCAGCCTAGGACAGAACTCCTACGAGCAGTACTTC. Translation: CASSLGQNSYEQYF.